The clone carrying this TCR beta chain was seen a handful of times. The antigen remains undetermined. A read error is possible here, since a much larger clone lies one base away. These data belong to a study of regulatory T cells in long-lasting Graves disease. Building the TCR beta libraries relied on iRepertoire HTBI primers, and CDR3 regions underwent Arm-PCR. In TCRdb, the multiplex PCR reads were re-called with MiXCR into one record per CDR3 protein. Altogether approximately 360,000 distinct CDR3 sequences are present, about an eighth being singletons, with the ten largest covering approximately 17%. Study findings and constraints: Persistent disease samples used TRBV28, TRBJ1-2 and TRBJ2-5 preferentially. Limited sample numbers may have lowered accuracy.

The time point denotes: newly diagnosed GD, antithyroid drugs for less than 3 months. The TCR library used RNA extracted from PBMCs. This CDR3 comprises 13 residues. The junction had 3 bases not matched to a gene; V was cut back by 7 bases and J by 1 base. Germline CDR1 is MNHNS and CDR2 is SASEGT. In addition, the sample was reused for a study of T cells in Graves' hyperthyroidism and ophthalmopathy.

This TCR was sampled from a woman younger than 30 with Graves disease. The V gene is TRBV6-1, the J gene TRBJ1-1; 7 nucleotides match TRBD1. Sequenced material: peripheral blood mononuclear cells (PBMCs), taken at new diagnosis, from a patient treated with antithyroid drugs. The CDR3 here is CASTRQGNTEAFF. DNA of the CDR3: TGTGCCAGCACCCGACAGGGGAACACTGAAGCTTTCTTT.